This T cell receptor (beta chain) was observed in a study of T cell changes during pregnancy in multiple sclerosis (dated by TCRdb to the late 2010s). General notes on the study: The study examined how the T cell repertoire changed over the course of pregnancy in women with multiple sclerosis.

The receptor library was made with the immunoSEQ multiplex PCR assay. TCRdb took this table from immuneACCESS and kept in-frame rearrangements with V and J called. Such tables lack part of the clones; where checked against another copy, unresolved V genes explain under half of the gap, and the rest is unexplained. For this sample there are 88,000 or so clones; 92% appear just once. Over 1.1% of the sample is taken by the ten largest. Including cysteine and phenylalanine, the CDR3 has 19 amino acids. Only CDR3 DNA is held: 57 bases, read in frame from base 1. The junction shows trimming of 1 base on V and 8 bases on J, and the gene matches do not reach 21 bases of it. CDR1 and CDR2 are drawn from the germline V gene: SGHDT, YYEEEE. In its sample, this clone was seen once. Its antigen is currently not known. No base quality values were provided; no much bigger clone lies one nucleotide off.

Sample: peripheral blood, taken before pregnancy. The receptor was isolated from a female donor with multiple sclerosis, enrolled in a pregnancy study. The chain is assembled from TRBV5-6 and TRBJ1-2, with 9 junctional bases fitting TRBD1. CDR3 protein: CASSLTTEQGARNKGGYTF. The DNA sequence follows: TGTGCCAGCAGCTTGACCACCGAACAGGGGGCGAGAAACAAGGGGGGCTACACCTTC.